A selection of T cell receptor beta chains follows, all from one sample in a study of cytomegalovirus exposure and HLA in healthy donors. The assay was immunoSEQ multiplex PCR, and TCRdb's table has in-frame clones only and misses some. The sample yields 120,000 or so clones, 85% to 90% seen once. The specimen was PBMCs. Source of these receptors: a woman between 25 and 40 years old in good health and CMV-seropositive. Each CDR3 is given with its conserved first and last residue. D genes are given only for firm matches. The size of a clone is reported for some rows only, either as once, few or many, or as a class for expanded clones.

>TRBD2|.|TRBV7-2|15|TRBJ2-5
TGTGCCAGCAGCTTAGACCTAGCGGGAGGGAATACCCAGTACTTC
CASSLDLAGGNTQYF
>TRBD2|.|TRBV11-1|16|TRBJ2-1
TGTGCCAGCAGCTTAGTAGTAGCGGGAGTTCACAATGAGCAGTTCTTC
CASSLVVAGVHNEQFF
>.|.|TRBV6-5|14|TRBJ1-1
TGTGCCAGCAGTTACTTTGGGGAGAGAACTGAAGCTTTCTTT
CASSYFGERTEAFF
>.|.|TRBV2|13|TRBJ1-6
TGTGCCAGCACCAGGGGCGCGAATTCACCCCTCCACTTT
CASTRGANSPLHF
>TRBD2|.|TRBV18|18|TRBJ2-3
TGTGCCAGCTCACCGGGACTAGCGGGGGGGCTTGGCCCGAATACGCAGTATTTT
CASSPGLAGGLGPNTQYF
>.|.|TRBV27|13|TRBJ2-7
TGTGCCAGCAGTCCCCCAGGGATCTACGAGCAGTACTTC
CASSPPGIYEQYF
>.|.|TRBV5-3|12|TRBJ1-2
TGTGCCAGAAGAGGTCAGGGATATGGCTACACCTTC
CARRGQGYGYTF
>TRBD1|.|TRBV6-1|13|TRBJ2-7
TGTGCCAGCAGTGGGTCGGACAGGGACGAGCAGTACTTC
CASSGSDRDEQYF
>.|.|TRBV7-8|13|TRBJ1-6
TGTGCCAGCAGCTTATGGGTCGGGTCACCCCTCCACTTT
CASSLWVGSPLHF
>TRBD1|.|TRBV6-5|15|TRBJ1-6
TGTGCCAGCAGTTATTCGTCAGGGGGATCTTCACCCCTCCACTTT
CASSYSSGGSSPLHF
>.|.|TRBV6-5|15|TRBJ2-2
TGTGCCAGCAGTTACACCCCCCGGTACACCGGGGAGCTGTTTTTT
CASSYTPRYTGELFF
>.|.|TRBV4-1|17|TRBJ2-3
TGCGCCAGCAGCCAAGTAGTAGCCCGGGGAGCCCATGGTACGCAGTATTTT
CASSQVVARGAHGTQYF
>.|.|TRBV5-1|14|TRBJ2-4
TGCGCCAGCGCCCTGGGGGGAACCAAAAACATTCAGTACTTC
CASALGGTKNIQYF
>.|.|TRBV6-1|17|TRBJ2-3
TGTGCCAGCAGTGCGCGGGGAGTGGGGAGGAGCACAGATACGCAGTATTTT
CASSARGVGRSTDTQYF
>TRBD2|.|TRBV5-6|18|TRBJ2-5
TGTGCCAGCAGCACCTCCGGGACTAGCGGGCCCGGCGGAGAGACCCAGTACTTC
CASSTSGTSGPGGETQYF
>TRBD2|.|TRBV5-1|15|TRBJ2-7
TGCGCCAGCAGCCCTGGACTAGCGGGGGTCTACGAGCAGTACTTC
CASSPGLAGVYEQYF
>TRBD2|once|TRBV19|15|TRBJ2-1
TGTGCCAGTAGTATAACGGGACTAGCCTACAATGAGCAGTTCTTC
CASSITGLAYNEQFF
>TRBD1|.|TRBV9|18|TRBJ1-3
TGTGCCAGCAGCCCCTCTCCAGGGGGCGAGATGATTGGAAACACCATATATTTT
CASSPSPGGEMIGNTIYF
>TRBD2|.|TRBV7-2|14|TRBJ2-7
TGTGCCAGCATGAAAACTAGCGGGGGGGACGAGCAGTACTTC
CASMKTSGGDEQYF
>.|.|TRBV2|13|TRBJ1-1
TGTGCCAGCAGGGAGCAGATGAACACTGAAGCTTTCTTT
CASREQMNTEAFF
>.|.|TRBV7-9|15|TRBJ1-1
TGTGCCAGCAGCCCCAACCAAGCCCCGAACACTGAAGCTTTCTTT
CASSPNQAPNTEAFF
>.|.|TRBV19|15|TRBJ1-1
TGTGCCAGTAGTATAGATACGGGGAGGGACACTGAAGCTTTCTTT
CASSIDTGRDTEAFF